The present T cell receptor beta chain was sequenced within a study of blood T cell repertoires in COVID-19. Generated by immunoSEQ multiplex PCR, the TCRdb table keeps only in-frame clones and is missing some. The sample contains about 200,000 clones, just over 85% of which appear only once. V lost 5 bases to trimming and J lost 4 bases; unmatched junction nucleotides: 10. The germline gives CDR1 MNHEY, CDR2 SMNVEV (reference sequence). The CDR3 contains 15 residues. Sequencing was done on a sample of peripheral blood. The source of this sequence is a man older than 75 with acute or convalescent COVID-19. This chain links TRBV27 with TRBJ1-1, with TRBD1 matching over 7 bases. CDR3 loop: CASSPHGQVFTEAFF. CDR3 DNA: TGTGCCAGCAGTCCGCACGGACAGGTCTTCACTGAAGCTTTCTTT.